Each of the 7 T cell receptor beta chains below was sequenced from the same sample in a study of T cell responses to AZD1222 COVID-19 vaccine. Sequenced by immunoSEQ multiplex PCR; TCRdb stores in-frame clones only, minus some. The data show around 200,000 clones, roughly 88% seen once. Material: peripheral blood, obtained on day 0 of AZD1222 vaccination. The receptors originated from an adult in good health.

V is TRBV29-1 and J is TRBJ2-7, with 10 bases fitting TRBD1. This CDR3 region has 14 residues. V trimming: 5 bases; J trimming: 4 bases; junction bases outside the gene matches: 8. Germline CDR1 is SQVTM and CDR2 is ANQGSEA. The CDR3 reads CSVWGGGQGYEQYF. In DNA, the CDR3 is TGCAGCGTTTGGGGAGGGGGACAGGGGTACGAGCAGTACTTC.

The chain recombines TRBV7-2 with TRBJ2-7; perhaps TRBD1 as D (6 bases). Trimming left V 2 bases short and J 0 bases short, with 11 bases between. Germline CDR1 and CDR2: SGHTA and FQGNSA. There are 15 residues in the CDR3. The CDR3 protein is CASSLNLGASYEQYF. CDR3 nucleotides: TGTGCCAGCAGCTTAAATCTGGGGGCCTCCTACGAGCAGTACTTC. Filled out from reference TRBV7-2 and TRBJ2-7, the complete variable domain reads GAGVSQSPSNKVTEKGKDVELRCDPISGHTALYWYRQSLGQGLEFLIYFQGNSAPDKSGLPSDRFSAERTGGSVSTLTIQRTQQEDSAVYLCASSLNLGASYEQYFGPGTRLTVT.

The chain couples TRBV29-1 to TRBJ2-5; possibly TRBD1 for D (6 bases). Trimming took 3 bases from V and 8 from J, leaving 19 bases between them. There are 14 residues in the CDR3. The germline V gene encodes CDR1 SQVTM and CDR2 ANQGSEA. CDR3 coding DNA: TGCAGCGTTGAGCCCCAGGGACAACGGCCAACCCAGTACTTC. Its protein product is CSVEPQGQRPTQYF. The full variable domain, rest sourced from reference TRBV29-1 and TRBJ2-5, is SAVISQKPSRDICQRGTSLTIQCQVDSQVTMMFWYRQQPGQSLTLIATANQGSEATYESGFVIDKFPISRPNLTFSTLTVSNMSPEDSSIYLCSVEPQGQRPTQYFGPGTRLLVL.

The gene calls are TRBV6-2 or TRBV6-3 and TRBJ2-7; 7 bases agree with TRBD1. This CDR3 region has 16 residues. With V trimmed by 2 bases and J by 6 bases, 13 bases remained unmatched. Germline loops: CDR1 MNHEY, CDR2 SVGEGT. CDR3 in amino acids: CASSYPTGNLIREQYF. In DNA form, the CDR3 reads TGTGCCAGCAGTTACCCGACAGGGAATCTTATCCGCGAGCAGTACTTC.

The CDR3, as DNA: TGTGCCAGCAGCGGACGGGGACAGGGGTTATACGAGCAGTACTTC. It codes for CASSGRGQGLYEQYF. J is TRBJ2-7 and V is TRBV5-4, with 10 nucleotides matching TRBD1. Germline V gene data show CDR1 as SGHNT and CDR2 as YYREEE (reference sequence). The CDR3 runs 15 residues. The V and J ends lost 4 bases and 4 bases, in that order; junction bases with no gene match: 8.

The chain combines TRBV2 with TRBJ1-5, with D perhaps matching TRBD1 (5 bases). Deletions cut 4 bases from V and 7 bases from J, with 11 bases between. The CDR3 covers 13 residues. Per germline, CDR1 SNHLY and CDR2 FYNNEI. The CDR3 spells CASSVERGQPQHF. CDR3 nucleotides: TGTGCCAGCAGTGTTGAGCGGGGCCAGCCCCAGCATTTT. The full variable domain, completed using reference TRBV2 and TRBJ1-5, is EPEVTQTPSHQVTQMGQEVILRCVPISNHLYFYWYRQILGQKVEFLVSFYNNEISEKSEIFDDQFSVERPDGSNFTLKIRSTKLEDSAMYFCASSVERGQPQHFGDGTRLSIL.

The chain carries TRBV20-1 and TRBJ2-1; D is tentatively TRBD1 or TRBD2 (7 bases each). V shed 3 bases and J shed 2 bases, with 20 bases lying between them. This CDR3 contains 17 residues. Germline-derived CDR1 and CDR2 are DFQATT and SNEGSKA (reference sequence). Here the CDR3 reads CSASDRALAATYNEQFF. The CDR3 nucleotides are TGCAGTGCTAGTGACAGGGCTCTAGCGGCCACCTACAATGAGCAGTTCTTC.